Presented here are 5 T cell receptor beta chains from one specimen sequenced in a study of quantifying T cell responses using KT2 cells. Study background: cDNA was made from DNase-treated RNA using alpha and beta constant primers.

A single-stranded UMI oligo with SP2 sequence was ligated to cDNA 3' ends. First-round PCR used 4 to 5 cycles and beta primers RC1.1 and RC1.2 covering TRBC1 and TRBC2. TCRdb called the UMI-ligation and nested PCR reads again in MiXCR, with one record for every CDR3 protein. Among 52,000 or so distinct CDR3 sequences listed, roughly 12% were seen once. The specimen was PBMCs spiked with cells of the T cell clone KT2. The receptors stem from a human donor.

This clonotype was counted between two and nine times. The V call is TRBV12-3 or TRBV12-4, the J call TRBJ2-5; D unclear. The CDR3 extends over 12 amino acids. V lost 8 bases and J lost 5, with 12 bases in between. CDR3 nucleotide sequence: TGTGCCAGCGGGCCGCGCGAGGAGACCCAGTACTTC. Translating it yields CASGPREETQYF.

This clonotype appeared many times. The rearrangement links TRBV6-2 or TRBV6-3 to TRBJ1-1; tentative D call: TRBD1 (5 bases). The CDR3 totals 17 residues. With 1 base removed from V and 0 bases from J, the gap between germline ends came to 15 bases. Germline CDR1 MNHEY, CDR2 SVGEGT. CDR3 coding DNA: TGTGCCAGCAGTTACTTGCCCGGGTTGGGGGTGAACACTGAAGCTTTCTTT. Protein product: CASSYLPGLGVNTEAFF.

This clonotype was detected ten times or more. This chain links TRBV29-1 with TRBJ2-2; D remains ambiguous. The germline CDR1 and CDR2 sequences are SQVTM and ANQGSEA. Between the trimmed V and J ends, which lost 4 bases and 7 bases, there was a span of 4 bases. The CDR3 spans 10 residues. CDR3 DNA sequence: TGCAGCGTTGCGGACGGGGAGCTGTTTTTT. Translated: CSVADGELFF.

This chain joins TRBV13 and TRBJ1-6, with D tentatively TRBD1 (6 bases). The CDR3 spans 15 residues. Germline lookup yields CDR1 PRHDT and CDR2 FYEKMQ (reference sequence). V was shortened by 5 bases and J by 8 bases, with 16 bases between the two germline ends. CDR3 in DNA: TGTGCCAGCAGCCTCCGGACAGCAATGCATTCACCCCTCCACTTT. It translates to CASSLRTAMHSPLHF. Combining the CDR3 with reference TRBV13 and TRBJ1-6 gives the whole variable domain AAGVIQSPRHLIKEKRETATLKCYPIPRHDTVYWYQQGPGQDPQFLISFYEKMQSDKGSIPDRFSAQQFSDYHSELNMSSLELGDSALYFCASSLRTAMHSPLHFGNGTRLTVT.

V gene TRBV28 combines with J gene TRBJ1-3; D remains unclear. CDR1 MDHEN and CDR2 SYDVKM come from the germline V gene. The CDR3 loop spans 11 amino acids. Trimming stripped 6 bases from V and 4 bases from J, with 4 bases between. The DNA of the CDR3 is TGTGCCAGCAGCAGGGGAAACACCATATATTTT. This gives the protein CASSRGNTIYF.